This entry concerns a single T cell receptor (beta chain). These data come from a study of control samples from healthy donors and cancer patients. Trimming removed 5 bases at V and 6 bases at J, with 9 bases between. Germline V CDR1 and CDR2: MNHEY, SMNVEV (reference sequence). The CDR3 loop spans 12 amino acids. Only in-frame clones appear in the TCRdb table, and some are missing; sequencing was by immunoSEQ multiplex PCR. Of 90,000 to 150,000 clones listed, about 90% are singletons. Sequenced sample: blood. The sequence was collected from a man aged 45-65 years in good health. The chain uses TRBV27 and TRBJ2-3; weak D call: TRBD1 (6 bases). DNA for the CDR3: TGTGCCAGCAGTAGGGGGTCGGATACGCAGTATTTT. Protein: CASSRGSDTQYF.